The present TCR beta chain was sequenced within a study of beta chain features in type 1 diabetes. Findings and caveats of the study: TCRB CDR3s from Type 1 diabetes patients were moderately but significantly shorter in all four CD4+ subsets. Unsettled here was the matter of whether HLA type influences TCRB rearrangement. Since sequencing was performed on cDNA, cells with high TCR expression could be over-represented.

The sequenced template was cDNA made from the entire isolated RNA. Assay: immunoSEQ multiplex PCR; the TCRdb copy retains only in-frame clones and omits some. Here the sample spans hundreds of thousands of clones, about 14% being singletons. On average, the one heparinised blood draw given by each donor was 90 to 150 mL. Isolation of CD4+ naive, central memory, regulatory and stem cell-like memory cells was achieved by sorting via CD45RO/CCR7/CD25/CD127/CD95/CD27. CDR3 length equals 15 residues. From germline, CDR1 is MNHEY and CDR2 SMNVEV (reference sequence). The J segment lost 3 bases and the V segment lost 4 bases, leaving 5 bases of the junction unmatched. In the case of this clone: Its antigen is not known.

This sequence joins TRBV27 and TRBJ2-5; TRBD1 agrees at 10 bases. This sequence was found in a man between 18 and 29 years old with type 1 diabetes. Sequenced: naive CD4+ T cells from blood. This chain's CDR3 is CASSSPGTGEETQYF. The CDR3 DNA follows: TGTGCCAGCAGTTCTCCCGGGACAGGGGAAGAGACCCAGTACTTC.